These 16 T cell receptor beta chains originate from one sample sequenced in a study of Tregs in tolerant kidney transplant recipients. Only in-frame clones appear in the TCRdb table, and some are missing; sequencing was by immunoSEQ multiplex PCR. The sample shows more than 95,000 clones, roughly 92% of them seen only once. Sequenced material: CD4+ T cells from blood. The receptors were gathered from a human donor in good health.

The chain employs TRBV7-9 and TRBJ1-5; D may be TRBD1 (5 bases). Germline CDR1 is SEHNR and CDR2 is FQNEAQ (reference sequence). V shed 5 bases and J shed 0 bases, with 11 bases lying between them. CDR3 size: 15 residues. CDR3 coding DNA: TGTGCCAGCAGCCGCGGCGACAGTAGCAATCAGCCCCAGCATTTT. The encoded protein is CASSRGDSSNQPQHF.

This clone appeared a single time. This chain links TRBV15 with TRBJ2-1, with D possibly being TRBD2 (6 bases). V lost 4 bases and J lost 3, with 13 bases in between. The CDR3 has 15 residues. CDR1 and CDR2 from the germline V gene are LNHNV and YYDKDF (reference sequence). Here the CDR3 reads CATSTHGGNYNEQFF. The CDR3 bases are TGTGCCACCAGCACCCACGGGGGTAACTACAATGAGCAGTTCTTC.

The chain joins TRBV7-3 to TRBJ1-2; 8 bases are shared with TRBD1. Germline CDR1 is SGHTA and CDR2 is FQGTGA. Trimming cost V 5 bases and J 4 bases; bases outside gene matches: 3. The CDR3 contains 13 residues. CDR3 protein: CASSADRGYGYTF. Here the CDR3 DNA reads TGTGCCAGCAGCGCCGACAGGGGCTATGGCTACACCTTC. The full variable domain, its missing parts supplied by reference TRBV7-3 and TRBJ1-2, is GAGVSQTPSNKVTEKGKYVELRCDPISGHTALYWYRQSLGQGPEFLIYFQGTGAADDSGLPNDRFFAVRPEGSVSTLKIQRTERGDSAVYLCASSADRGYGYTFGSGTRLTVV.

This rearrangement joins TRBV7-9 to TRBJ1-5, with a tentative D call TRBD1 (6 bases). V was trimmed by 5 bases and J by 1 base, leaving 6 bases between them. Germline V gene sequence: CDR1 SEHNR, CDR2 FQNEAQ (reference sequence). CDR3 size: 13 residues. The CDR3 DNA reads as TGTGCCAGCAGCCAGGGGAGCAATCAGCCCCAGCATTTT. Residues: CASSQGSNQPQHF.

V gene TRBV7-9 combines with J gene TRBJ1-1; TRBD1 might be the D (5 bases). Trimming took 0 bases from V and 0 from J, leaving 8 bases between them. There are 15 residues in the CDR3. From germline, CDR1 is SEHNR and CDR2 FQNEAQ (reference sequence). CDR3 nucleotides: TGTGCCAGCAGCTTAGCCGGGGGAATGAACACTGAAGCTTTCTTT. This sequence encodes CASSLAGGMNTEAFF.

V usage is TRBV7-9 and J usage is TRBJ2-7; possibly TRBD1 or TRBD2 for D (6 bases each). Trimming cost V 5 bases and J 1 base, with 18 bases left between them. Germline V gene lookup returns CDR1 SEHNR and CDR2 FQNEAQ (reference sequence). This CDR3 spans 16 amino acids. CDR3 loop: CASSLPGQGRSYEQYF. The DNA of the CDR3 is TGTGCCAGCAGCCTACCAGGGCAGGGGAGGTCCTACGAGCAGTACTTC.

This chain links TRBV18 with TRBJ2-3; tentative D call: TRBD2 (6 bases). Germline CDR1 reads KGHSH; CDR2 reads LQKENI. The V gene lost 3 bases and the J gene lost 4 bases, with 11 bases spanning the gap. The CDR3 has 14 amino acids. In DNA, the CDR3 is TGTGCCAGCTCACCGCGGAGGGCCGCAGATACGCAGTATTTT. Translating it yields CASSPRRAADTQYF.

The CDR3 here is CASLAGGPQETQYF. CDR3 nucleotides: TGTGCTAGTTTAGCGGGGGGTCCCCAAGAGACCCAGTACTTC. This chain connects TRBV12-5 to TRBJ2-5; 10 bases agree with TRBD2. The V gene end was trimmed by 8 bases and the J gene end by 1 base; junction bases not matched to a gene: 4. The germline gives CDR1 LGHNT, CDR2 FRNRAP. The CDR3 covers 14 residues.

V usage is TRBV7-8 and J usage is TRBJ1-2; D remains unclear. Trimming pared 5 bases from V and 4 bases from J, leaving 14 bases between. CDR1 is SGHVS, CDR2 FQNEAQ, per germline. This CDR3 has 14 amino acids. The CDR3, as DNA: TGTGCCAGCAGCGTGGGAGGAGTCGCCTATGGCTACACCTTC. It is translated as CASSVGGVAYGYTF.

The chain employs TRBV5-4 and TRBJ1-2, with 8 bases that match TRBD1. Unmatched junction bases numbered 5, after V lost 2 bases and J lost 5 bases. There are 14 residues in the CDR3. Germline CDR1 reads SGHNT; CDR2 reads YYREEE (reference sequence). CDR3 sequence reads: CASSFPGGGYGYTF. The CDR3 DNA follows: TGTGCCAGCAGCTTCCCAGGGGGCGGATATGGCTACACCTTC.

The V gene is TRBV6-1, the J gene TRBJ1-2; D gene unclear. V gave up 1 base and J gave up 4 bases, with 10 bases separating them. The CDR3 runs 14 residues. CDR1 and CDR2 from the germline V gene are MNHNS and SASEGT. CDR3 coding DNA: TGTGCCAGCAGTGAAGGGCTAGTTGGCTATGGCTACACCTTC. Protein product: CASSEGLVGYGYTF.

The V gene is TRBV2, the J gene TRBJ2-5, with 11 bases lining up with TRBD2. V lost 4 bases and J lost 2; bases outside the gene matches: 0. Germline values: CDR1 SNHLY, CDR2 FYNNEI. This CDR3 contains 14 residues. The CDR3 region is CASSGLAGQETQYF. The CDR3 coding sequence is TGTGCCAGCAGTGGACTAGCGGGGCAAGAGACCCAGTACTTC. The full variable domain, in which reference TRBV2 and TRBJ2-5 provide the parts outside the CDR3, is EPEVTQTPSHQVTQMGQEVILRCVPISNHLYFYWYRQILGQKVEFLVSFYNNEISEKSEIFDDQFSVERPDGSNFTLKIRSTKLEDSAMYFCASSGLAGQETQYFGPGTRLLVL.

This rearrangement joins TRBV7-2 to TRBJ1-6; D remains ambiguous. Deletions cut 3 bases from V and 10 bases from J, with 7 bases between. The V gene's germline CDR1 is SGHTA and CDR2 FQGNSA. The CDR3 is made up of 12 amino acids. CDR3 loop: CASSFPMSPLHF. CDR3 coding DNA: TGTGCCAGCAGCTTCCCCATGTCACCCCTCCACTTT.

This chain uses TRBV5-4 with TRBJ2-2, with TRBD2 identical over 9 bases. Germline CDR1 reads SGHNT; CDR2 reads YYREEE (reference sequence). V shed 0 bases, J shed 4 bases, and the junction held 7 bases outside the gene matches. The CDR3 loop spans 17 amino acids. The DNA for the CDR3 is TGTGCCAGCAGCTTGGGAGTAGCGGGGGCCCTCACCGGGGAGCTGTTTTTT. This translates into CASSLGVAGALTGELFF.

The chain carries TRBV5-1 and TRBJ2-7, with 13 positions matching TRBD2. The CDR3 consists of 16 residues. The trim removed 2 bases at V and 2 bases at J, leaving 4 bases unmatched. Germline CDR1 is SGHRS and CDR2 is YFSETQ. The CDR3, as DNA: TGCGCCAGCAGCTTCGGGACTAGCGGGGTTACCTACGAGCAGTACTTC. This codes for CASSFGTSGVTYEQYF.

The chain links TRBV9 to TRBJ1-3; no clear D. CDR1 is SGDLS, CDR2 YYNGEE, per germline. Between the trimmed V and J ends, which lost 3 bases and 0 bases, there was a span of 10 bases. The CDR3 sequence is 15 residues long. This chain's CDR3 is CASSADPGSGNTIYF. Here the CDR3 DNA reads TGTGCCAGCAGCGCCGACCCCGGCTCTGGAAACACCATATATTTT.